This is a list of T cell receptor beta chains from one sample in a study of OX40 agonist ivuxolimab in advanced cancers. Produced via immunoSEQ multiplex PCR; TCRdb's table is partial and in-frame only. Among fewer than 90,000 clones listed, more than 75% were seen once. The sequences come from CD4+ or CD8+ T cells sorted from blood, collected in a trial of the OX40 agonist ivuxolimab. The receptors come from an adult with an advanced solid tumor such as melanoma, head and neck, liver or kidney cancer. CDR3s include the opening cysteine and the closing phenylalanine or tryptophan. A D gene is named only where the DNA matches it firmly. The size field is filled for only some rows; it gives once, few, many or a size class.

>TRBV10-3|.|18|TRBJ2-5|TRBD1
TGTGCCATCAGCGCGCGGTTTGGGACAGCAAATTTACAAGAGACCCAGTACTTC
CAISARFGTANLQETQYF
>TRBV7-7|.|15|TRBJ2-3|TRBD2
TGTGCCAGCAGCTTGGGGCTAGCGGGAACAGATACGCAGTATTTT
CASSLGLAGTDTQYF
>TRBV7-9|.|14|TRBJ2-5|.
TGTGCCAGCAGCCGAACGCAGATGCAAGAGACCCAGTACTTC
CASSRTQMQETQYF
>TRBV2|.|15|TRBJ2-7|.
TGTGCCAGCAGTGAAGGAGTGGGTGGGTTCTACGAGCAGTACTTC
CASSEGVGGFYEQYF
>TRBV2|once|14|TRBJ2-1|TRBD1
TGTGCCAGTGGACAGGCGAGCTCCTACAATGAGCAGTTCTTC
CASGQASSYNEQFF
>TRBV5-6|once|11|TRBJ2-3|.
TGTGCCAGCAGCTCTACAGATACGCAGTATTTT
CASSSTDTQYF
>TRBV11-2|.|12|TRBJ2-5|.
TGTGCCAGCAGCTTAATCCAAGAGACCCAGTACTTC
CASSLIQETQYF
>TRBV18|.|17|TRBJ2-7|.
TGTGCCAGCTCACCACTCATAACAACTAGTAGACCCCTCGAGCAGTACTTC
CASSPLITTSRPLEQYF
>TRBV15|few|18|TRBJ2-1|TRBD2
TGTGCCACCAGCAGAGGTCGGACTAGCGGGAGGCTAGAAAATGAGCAGTTCTTC
CATSRGRTSGRLENEQFF
>TRBV18|.|13|TRBJ2-7|.
TGTGCCAGCTCACCCTTACAGGGCTACGAGCAGTACTTC
CASSPLQGYEQYF
>TRBV21-1|.|18|TRBJ2-2|.
TGTGCCAGCACCCACCCCCCCGGAGGACAGCCGAACACCGGGGAGCTGTTTTTT
CASTHPPGGQPNTGELFF
>TRBV5-1|.|15|TRBJ2-3|TRBD1
TGCGCCAGCAGCGTGGGACAGGAACGCACAGATACGCAGTATTTT
CASSVGQERTDTQYF
>TRBV6-1|.|14|TRBJ1-5|.
TGTGCCAGCAGTGATAGCTCGTTCAATCAGCCCCAGCATTTT
CASSDSSFNQPQHF
>TRBV12-2|.|13|TRBJ2-1|.
TGTGCAAGTCGCTTGCCCCCCCAGAATGAGCAGTTCTTC
CASRLPPQNEQFF
>TRBV18|.|16|TRBJ2-1|.
TGTGCCAGCTCACTAAGTGGTCCAGGTAACTACAATGAGCAGTTCTTC
CASSLSGPGNYNEQFF
>TRBV18|.|16|TRBJ2-1|.
TGTGCCAGCTCACCACCATCAGGGTTCAACTACAATGAGCAGTTCTTC
CASSPPSGFNYNEQFF
>TRBV15|.|13|TRBJ1-2|.
TGTGCCACCAGCAGAGATGGCCCGAGGGGCTACACCTTC
CATSRDGPRGYTF
>TRBV2|.|13|TRBJ1-2|.
TGTGCCAGCATTCAAACTTGGGGATATGGCTACACCTTC
CASIQTWGYGYTF
>TRBV4-1|.|18|TRBJ2-6|TRBD2
TGCGCCAGCAGCCAAGGGGGCGGGGGGAACTCTGGGGCCAACGTCCTGACTTTC
CASSQGGGGNSGANVLTF
>TRBV5-1|.|16|TRBJ2-5|TRBD1
TGCGCCAGCAGCCGCAACGGACAGGGGAGTGGGGAGACCCAGTACTTC
CASSRNGQGSGETQYF
>TRBV4-2|.|17|TRBJ1-2|TRBD1
TGTGCCAGCAGCCAAGATCTGAGGACAGGAGAAGCCTATGGCTACACCTTC
CASSQDLRTGEAYGYTF
>TRBV10-2|.|12|TRBJ1-2|.
TGCGCCAGCAGTGGGGGTGACGATGGCTACACCTTC
CASSGGDDGYTF
>TRBV7-2|.|15|TRBJ2-1|TRBD2
TGTGCCAGCAGCCGACTAGCGGCAGGCTACAATGAGCAGTTCTTC
CASSRLAAGYNEQFF
>TRBV21-1|.|16|TRBJ2-7|.
TGTGCCAGCAGGAATCACGGGGGACAGGGCTCCTACGAGCAGTACTTC
CASRNHGGQGSYEQYF
>TRBV5-1|.|13|TRBJ1-1|.
TGCGCCAGCCGAAGTTCGGAGAACACTGAAGCTTTCTTT
CASRSSENTEAFF
>TRBV27|.|14|TRBJ2-5|.
TGTGCCAGCAGTGTACAGGGATGGCAAGAGACCCAGTACTTC
CASSVQGWQETQYF
>TRBV11-1|.|14|TRBJ1-5|.
TGTGCCAGCAGCTTAGGAGGGGATGCTCAGCCCCAGCATTTT
CASSLGGDAQPQHF
>TRBV2|.|13|TRBJ2-3|.
TGTGCCAGCAAGGTGGAAAAAACAGATACGCAGTATTTT
CASKVEKTDTQYF
>TRBV5-4|.|15|TRBJ2-7|TRBD2
TGTGCCAGCAGCCTACCCACTAGCGGGAGCCACGAGCAGTACTTC
CASSLPTSGSHEQYF
>TRBV19|few|13|TRBJ1-4|.
TGTGCCAGTAAAGGGACCGCAGAGGAAAAACTGTTTTTT
CASKGTAEEKLFF
>TRBV5-6|.|15|TRBJ2-7|TRBD2
TGTGCCAGCAGCCCGCGGGCTAGCGGGTACTACGAGCAGTACTTC
CASSPRASGYYEQYF
>TRBV11-2|.|14|TRBJ1-1|TRBD1
TGTGCCAGCAGCTTAAGGGGGCTTGGGGCTGAAGCTTTCTTT
CASSLRGLGAEAFF
>TRBV29-1|.|13|TRBJ1-1|.
TGCAGCGTTGAGCTGGGTATGAACACTGAAGCTTTCTTT
CSVELGMNTEAFF
>TRBV19|few|19|TRBJ2-4|TRBD2
TGTGCCAGTAGTGCGCGAGGTGGGACTAGCGGGGTAGCCAAAAACATTCAGTACTTC
CASSARGGTSGVAKNIQYF
>TRBV4-2|once|13|TRBJ1-5|.
TGTGCCAGCAGCCAAGGGGTCGTCCAGCCCCAGCATTTT
CASSQGVVQPQHF
>TRBV28|.|13|TRBJ1-6|.
TGTGCCAGTAATACAGGGTATGGGTCACCCCTCCACTTT
CASNTGYGSPLHF
>TRBV7-2|.|16|TRBJ1-3|.
TGTGCCAGCACATCGCAGGGTAGTAGTTCTGGAAACACCATATATTTT
CASTSQGSSSGNTIYF
>TRBV5-8|.|12|TRBJ1-2|.
TGTGCCAGCAGCCCGACCTACTATGGCTACACCTTC
CASSPTYYGYTF
>TRBV7-9|few|13|TRBJ2-7|.
TGTGCCAGCAGCCCAAAAGACGCCGCCGAGCAGTACTTC
CASSPKDAAEQYF
>TRBV9|.|11|TRBJ2-3|.
TGTGCCAGCAGCGTAGCAGATACGCAGTATTTT
CASSVADTQYF
>TRBV5-1|.|14|TRBJ1-1|.
TGCGCCAGCGCATCGGAAGGGGTGAACACTGAAGCTTTCTTT
CASASEGVNTEAFF
>TRBV29-1|.|11|TRBJ2-3|.
TGCAGCGTTGCCGAGACAGATACGCAGTATTTT
CSVAETDTQYF
>TRBV19|.|17|TRBJ2-6|.
TGTGCCAGTAGTATGACGTCGGGATTCTCTGGGGCCAACGTCCTGACTTTC
CASSMTSGFSGANVLTF